This T cell receptor (beta chain) was sequenced during a study of T cell responses to AZD1222 COVID-19 vaccine (dated by TCRdb to about 2021). In terms of the full investigation: A total of 233 trial participants underwent TCR sequencing, of whom 207 had received two doses of AZD1222 and around 25 had received two doses of the MenACWY control vaccine. Trial participants were enrolled by age into subgroups of 18-55, 56-69 and 70-plus years, and about 150, 27 and 61 TCR-sequenced participants, respectively, were included in these subgroups.

In the paper's terms, the time point label means: about 28 days (+/-7) after the second vaccine dose. Because spike-specific TCR depth and breadth did not differ between the two schedules, AZD1222 recipients who got a second dose at roughly 4 weeks were pooled with those who got a second dose at roughly 12 weeks. Samples from vaccinated people were obtained from the UK trials COV001 and COV002, which included a single-blind randomized controlled phase 2/3 trial of AZD1222 (ChAdOx1 nCoV-19) in healthy adults. For TCRbeta chain sequencing, PBMC samples were collected from trial participants at day 0 and at day 28 after the second dose. As to this clone: Its antigen remains undetermined. The junction and the germline gene differ at one end; a read error may be behind it.

Broader findings and caveats from the paper: The vaccine-associated CD4 TCRs covered the entire spike protein, and the dominant responses fell in regions 160-218 and 743-854. Because no day 14 peak-response samples were available, the repertoires could be characterized only after the peak T cell response. Participants were mostly white British and included more females than males, and it was suggested by the authors that clonal diversity may have been underestimated. Conclusions about previously exposed vaccinees were limited because only five to seven AZD1222 recipients were SARS-CoV-2 seropositive at baseline. Reportedly, close to half of the unique spike-specific TCRs recognized epitopes lying outside the regions that are mutated in the B.1.351 and B.1.1.7 variants. Spike-specific TCR breadth and depth rose significantly after two AZD1222 doses compared with day 0 and with MenACWY recipients. In the small 56-69-year group, the increase in depth fell short of significance, most likely because of low power.

Measured from the cysteine to the phenylalanine, the CDR3 is 11 residues long. Here the CDR3 DNA is all that survives: 33 bases in frame from base 1. In the germline V gene (reference sequence), CDR1 corresponds to SGHNT and CDR2 to YYREEE. The CDR3 regions of human TCRbeta chains were subjected to immunosequencing. On the study's bioinformatics: TCRs in the repertoires were matched against a reference library of SARS-CoV-2-specific TCRs that had been generated with the MIRA antigen-specificity platform. Breadth meant the fraction of unique TCRs that were SARS-CoV-2-associated, whereas depth meant the fraction of total T cells that were SARS-CoV-2-associated. Using the MIRA data, every spike-specific TCR was mapped to the spike region that the TCR reacted to and assigned to either a CD4 or a CD8 class. Log10-transformed breadth and depth values were compared by one-way ANOVA with Sidak's multiple comparisons tests. Held by TCRdb, this immuneACCESS table contains in-frame sequences only and omits some clones. Under half of the omission traces to an unresolved V gene where checked; the cause of the rest is unknown. From that table come the V and J calls and clone size; the DNA was used to work out D and trimming. For this sample there are just under 150,000 clones; roughly 90% appear just once. Around 1.7% of the sample belongs to the ten largest clones.

The receptor chain draws on TRBV5-4 and TRBJ2-7; the D gene lacks a confident call. The source was peripheral blood, collected 28 days after the second AZD1222 dose. The sequence came from an adult who received the AZD1222 COVID-19 vaccine. The DNA sequence is as follows: TGTGACAGCAGCTTGGTTGACGAGCAGTACTTC. This codes for CDSSLVDEQYF.